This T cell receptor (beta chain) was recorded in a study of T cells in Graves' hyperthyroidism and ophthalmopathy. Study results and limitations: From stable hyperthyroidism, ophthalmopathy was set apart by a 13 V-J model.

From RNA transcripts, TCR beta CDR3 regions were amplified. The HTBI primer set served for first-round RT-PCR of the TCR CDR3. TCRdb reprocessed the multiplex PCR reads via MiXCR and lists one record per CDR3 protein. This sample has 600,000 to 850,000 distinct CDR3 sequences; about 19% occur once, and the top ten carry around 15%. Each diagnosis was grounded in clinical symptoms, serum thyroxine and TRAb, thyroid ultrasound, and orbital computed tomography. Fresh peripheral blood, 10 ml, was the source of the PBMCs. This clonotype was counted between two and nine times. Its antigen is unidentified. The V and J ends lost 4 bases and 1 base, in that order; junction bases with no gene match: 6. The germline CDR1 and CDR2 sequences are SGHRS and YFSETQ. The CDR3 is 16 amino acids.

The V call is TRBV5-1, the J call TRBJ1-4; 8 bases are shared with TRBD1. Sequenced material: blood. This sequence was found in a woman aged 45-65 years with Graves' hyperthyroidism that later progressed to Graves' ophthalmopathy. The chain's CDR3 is CASSKGQGVTNEKLFF. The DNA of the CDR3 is TGCGCCAGCAGCAAAGGACAGGGCGTAACTAATGAAAAACTGTTTTTT.